The 3 T cell receptor beta chains reported below all come from one sample, sequenced in a study of beta chain features in type 1 diabetes. Findings and limits, study-wide: For Type 1 diabetes patients, all four CD4+ subsets carried TCRB CDR3s that were moderately but significantly shorter.

Every isolated RNA sample was fully reverse transcribed, so sequencing captured expressed TCRB transcripts. TCRdb's copy holds only in-frame clones and misses some; the assay was immunoSEQ multiplex PCR. The sample has 600,000 to 700,000 clones, roughly 13% seen once. These receptors have no identified antigens. What was sequenced was naive CD4+ T cells from blood. The receptors here all came from a man between 18 and 35 years old with type 1 diabetes.

This clone was seen ten or more times. This chain links TRBV19 with TRBJ2-1; D is unresolved. This CDR3 region has 12 residues. Trimming cost V 5 bases and J 10 bases, with 12 bases left between them. Germline V CDR1 and CDR2: LNHDA, SQIVND (reference sequence). The CDR3 sequence: CASSAVAGEQFF. For the CDR3, the DNA is TGTGCCAGTAGTGCAGTAGCTGGCGAGCAGTTCTTC.

The rearrangement uses TRBV30 and TRBJ1-1, with no clear D. Germline V gene sequence: CDR1 GTSNPN, CDR2 SVGIG (reference sequence). Trimming left V 3 bases short and J 1 base short, with 9 bases between. CDR3 length: 13 amino acids. The CDR3 DNA is TGTGCCTGGAGGCGTGCAGGGAACACTGAAGCTTTCTTT. It codes for CAWRRAGNTEAFF.

A few counts support this clone. The V gene is TRBV2, the J gene TRBJ2-5, with 9 positions matching TRBD1. This CDR3 is built from 16 residues. V was clipped by 7 bases and J by 1 base; unmatched bases: 10. Germline V gene data show CDR1 as SNHLY and CDR2 as FYNNEI. CDR3 sequence reads: CASTLQGALIQETQYF. CDR3 in DNA: TGTGCCAGCACACTACAGGGGGCACTTATCCAAGAGACCCAGTACTTC.